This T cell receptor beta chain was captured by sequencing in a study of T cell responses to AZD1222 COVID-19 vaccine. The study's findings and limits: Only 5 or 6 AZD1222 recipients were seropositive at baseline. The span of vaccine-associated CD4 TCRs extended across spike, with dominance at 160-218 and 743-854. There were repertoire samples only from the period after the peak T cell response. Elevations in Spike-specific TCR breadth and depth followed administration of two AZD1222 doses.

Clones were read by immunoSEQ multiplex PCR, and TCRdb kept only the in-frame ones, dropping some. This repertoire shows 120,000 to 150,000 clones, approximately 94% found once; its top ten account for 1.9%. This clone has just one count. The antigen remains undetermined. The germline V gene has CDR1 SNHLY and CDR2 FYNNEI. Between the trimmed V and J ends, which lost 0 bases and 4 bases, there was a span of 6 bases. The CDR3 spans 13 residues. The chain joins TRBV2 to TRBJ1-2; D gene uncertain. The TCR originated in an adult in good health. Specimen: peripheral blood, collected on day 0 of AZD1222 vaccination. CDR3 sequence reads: CASSEAAVYGYTF. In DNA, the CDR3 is TGTGCCAGCAGTGAAGCGGCCGTCTATGGCTACACCTTC.